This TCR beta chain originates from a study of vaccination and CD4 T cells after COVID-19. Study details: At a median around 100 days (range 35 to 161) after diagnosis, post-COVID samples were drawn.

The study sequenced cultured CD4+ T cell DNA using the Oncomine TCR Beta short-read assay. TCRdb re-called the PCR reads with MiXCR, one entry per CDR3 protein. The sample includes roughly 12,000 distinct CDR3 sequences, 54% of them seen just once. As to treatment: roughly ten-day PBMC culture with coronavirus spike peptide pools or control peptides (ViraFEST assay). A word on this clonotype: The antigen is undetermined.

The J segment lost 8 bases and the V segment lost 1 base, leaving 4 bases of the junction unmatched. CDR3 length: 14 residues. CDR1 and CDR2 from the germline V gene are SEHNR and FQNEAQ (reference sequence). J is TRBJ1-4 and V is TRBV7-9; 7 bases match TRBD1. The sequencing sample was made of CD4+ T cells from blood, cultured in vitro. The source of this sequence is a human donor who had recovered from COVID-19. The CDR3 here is CASSLVSQGEKLFF. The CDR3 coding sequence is TGTGCCAGCAGCTTAGTATCACAGGGGGAAAAACTGTTTTTT.